This entry lists 20 T cell receptor beta chains sequenced from one sample in a study of neoadjuvant nivolumab and ipilimumab in lung cancer. Here immunoSEQ multiplex PCR was the method, and the copy in TCRdb shows in-frame clones only, minus some. The sample shows under 5,000 clones, around 81% of them seen only once. Specimen: normal lung tissue adjacent to the tumor, collected after neoadjuvant nivolumab, alone or with ipilimumab, at or shortly before surgery. The receptors shown here come from an adult with non-small cell lung cancer. Some clones in this sample may be carry-over from other donors' samples.

This clone was counted between two and nine times. The gene calls are TRBV2 and TRBJ2-1, with D uncertain. The CDR3 totals 13 residues. Trimming took off 3 bases at V and 0 bases at J, with 3 bases between the two ends. Per germline, CDR1 SNHLY and CDR2 FYNNEI. The CDR3 protein is CASSDSSYNEQFF. The CDR3 nucleotides are TGTGCCAGCAGTGATAGCTCCTACAATGAGCAGTTCTTC.

This chain uses TRBV6-6 with TRBJ2-7; TRBD1 matches 8 bases. The germline CDR1 and CDR2 sequences are MNHNY and SVGAGI (reference sequence). CDR3 length: 14 amino acids. J was trimmed by 3 bases and V by 5 bases; bases with no gene match: 6. This chain's CDR3 is CASSGGQVLYEQYF. The CDR3 DNA reads TGTGCCAGCAGTGGGGGACAGGTCCTCTACGAGCAGTACTTC.

This clone appeared a single time. The chain carries TRBV9 and TRBJ2-6, with 7 positions matching TRBD1. Germline V gene sequence: CDR1 SGDLS, CDR2 YYNGEE. The CDR3 covers 18 residues. The V gene end was trimmed by 3 bases and the J gene end by 1 base; junction bases not matched to a gene: 10. The CDR3 loop is CASSAPGQTLSGANVLTF. CDR3 bases: TGTGCCAGCAGCGCACCGGGACAGACTCTTTCTGGGGCCAACGTCCTGACTTTC.

The V and J genes are TRBV29-1 and TRBJ2-7; TRBD1 is a possible D gene (6 bases). V was trimmed by 3 bases and J by 4 bases, leaving 10 bases between them. Germline V lookup: CDR1 SQVTM, CDR2 ANQGSEA. The CDR3 consists of 12 residues. The CDR3 bases are TGCAGCGTTGACAGGGGCGGTTACGAGCAGTACTTC. The encoded protein is CSVDRGGYEQYF.

This chain links TRBV11-2 with TRBJ1-1, with TRBD1 identical over 8 bases. From germline, CDR1 is SGHAT and CDR2 FQNNGV. This CDR3 contains 13 residues. V lost 3 bases, J lost 8 bases, and 5 bases stayed unmatched. The CDR3 DNA follows: TGTGCCAGCAGCTTTCAGGGGGCTGGGGAAGCTTTCTTT. Its translation: CASSFQGAGEAFF.

The gene calls are TRBV6-1 and TRBJ1-4; D not resolved. The V gene lost 11 bases and the J gene lost 0 bases, with 13 bases spanning the gap. The CDR3 extends over 14 amino acids. Germline CDR1 is MNHNS and CDR2 is SASEGT. CDR3: CAGTDGATNEKLFF. DNA for the CDR3: TGTGCCGGTACCGACGGTGCAACTAATGAAAAACTGTTTTTT.

The chain uses TRBV5-4 and TRBJ2-1; 9 bases map to TRBD2. Germline V gene data show CDR1 as SGHNT and CDR2 as YYREEE (reference sequence). The V and J ends lost 2 bases and 5 bases, in that order; junction bases with no gene match: 5. This CDR3 is built from 15 residues. CDR3 DNA: TGTGCCAGCAGCTTACAGACTAGCGGAGACAATGAGCAGTTCTTC. Its protein is CASSLQTSGDNEQFF.

This chain links TRBV13 with TRBJ2-1; TRBD2 aligns across 9 bases. CDR1 and CDR2 (germline): PRHDT, FYEKMQ (reference sequence). This CDR3 is 15 amino acids long. Trimming at V came to 4 bases and at J to 2 bases, leaving 3 bases not matched to a gene. The CDR3: CASSSSGRPYNEQFF. The CDR3, as DNA: TGTGCCAGCAGCTCGAGCGGGAGGCCCTACAATGAGCAGTTCTTC. The complete variable domain, with remaining parts taken from reference TRBV13 and TRBJ2-1, reads AAGVIQSPRHLIKEKRETATLKCYPIPRHDTVYWYQQGPGQDPQFLISFYEKMQSDKGSIPDRFSAQQFSDYHSELNMSSLELGDSALYFCASSSSGRPYNEQFFGPGTRLTVL.

A few counts support this clone. J is TRBJ1-2 and V is TRBV18, with D unclear. The CDR3 consists of 12 residues. Per germline, CDR1 KGHSH and CDR2 LQKENI. V lost 6 bases and J 6 bases, leaving 11 bases between the germline ends. The CDR3 coding sequence is TGTGCCAGCTCTCGACCAGTCGATGGCTACACCTTC. Its translation: CASSRPVDGYTF.

This clone is a singleton in its sample. V usage is TRBV5-4 and J usage is TRBJ1-6; no reliable D call. Germline V CDR1 and CDR2: SGHNT, YYREEE (reference sequence). There are 15 residues in the CDR3. V was clipped by 5 bases and J by 3 bases, with 12 bases between them. The CDR3 DNA reads as TGTGCCAGCAGTATCGACGGACTCTATAATTCACCCCTCCACTTT. Encoded protein: CASSIDGLYNSPLHF.

This clone was recorded only once. The chain combines TRBV25-1 with TRBJ2-4; tentative D call: TRBD1 (5 bases). The CDR3 covers 13 residues. V was cut by 7 bases and J by 3 bases, with 10 bases left in between. Germline-derived CDR1 and CDR2 are MGHDK and SYGVNS. The CDR3 sequence: CASNGAGKNIQYF. In DNA, the CDR3 is TGTGCCAGCAATGGGGCTGGCAAAAACATTCAGTACTTC.

The gene calls are TRBV5-5 and TRBJ1-5; D remains ambiguous. The ends were cut back, 1 base at V and 3 bases at J, with 11 bases in the middle. This CDR3 is 15 amino acids long. Germline V gene data show CDR1 as SGHKS and CDR2 as YYEKEE (reference sequence). The CDR3 DNA reads as TGTGCCAGCAGCTTGTCAGGACGGCTCAATCAGCCCCAGCATTTT. Amino acid sequence: CASSLSGRLNQPQHF.

The chain combines TRBV10-3 with TRBJ2-4, with TRBD1 matching over 9 bases. Trimming at V came to 4 bases and at J to 8 bases, leaving 6 bases not matched to a gene. Germline values: CDR1 ENHRY, CDR2 SYGVKD. CDR3 length: 14 residues. The CDR3 bases are TGTGCCATCAGTGTGGGGACAGGGAATGACATTCAGTACTTC. Translation gives CAISVGTGNDIQYF.

The J gene is TRBJ2-7, the V gene TRBV6-1, with TRBD2 as a possible D gene (6 bases). CDR1 is MNHNS, CDR2 SASEGT, per germline. The ends were cut back, 0 bases at V and 2 bases at J, with 11 bases in the middle. This CDR3 is 15 amino acids long. The CDR3 spells CASSEAWGLPYEQYF. Here the CDR3 DNA reads TGTGCCAGCAGTGAAGCGTGGGGACTCCCCTACGAGCAGTACTTC.

This chain uses TRBV4-2 with TRBJ2-2; weak D call: TRBD2 (5 bases). Trimming stripped 3 bases from V and 3 bases from J, with 17 bases between. This CDR3 region has 17 residues. Germline V gene lookup returns CDR1 LGHNA and CDR2 YNFKEQ. The DNA for the CDR3 is TGTGCCAGCAGCCAGTCCGGGTCCACACTAGACACCGGGGAGCTGTTTTTT. The encoded protein is CASSQSGSTLDTGELFF.

This chain links TRBV6-5 with TRBJ2-5, with 9 bases that match TRBD1. The germline CDR1 and CDR2 sequences are MNHEY and SVGAGI. The V and J ends lost 6 bases and 5 bases, in that order; junction bases with no gene match: 10. The CDR3 contains 15 residues. Written as DNA, the CDR3 is TGTGCCAGCAGGGCCCGGGACAGGGTGTGGGAGACCCAGTACTTC. Encoded protein: CASRARDRVWETQYF.

This clone appeared once. The J gene is TRBJ1-2, the V gene TRBV11-3; the D is unclear. Per the germline V gene, CDR1 is SGHNT and CDR2 is YENEEA. Trimming shortened V by 5 bases and J by 4 bases, and 14 bases separated the two germline ends. The CDR3 covers 14 residues. The CDR3 region is CASSPRGLSYGYTF. DNA for the CDR3: TGTGCCAGCAGCCCTAGAGGGCTGAGCTATGGCTACACCTTC.

This sequence joins TRBV6-5 and TRBJ2-7, with D possibly matching TRBD2 (7 bases). Germline loops: CDR1 MNHEY, CDR2 SVGAGI. Trimming took 5 bases from V and 3 from J, leaving 17 bases between them. The CDR3 has 15 residues. The CDR3 reads CASSTPGEGGYEQYF. CDR3 bases: TGTGCCAGCAGTACCCCGGGGGAGGGGGGCTACGAGCAGTACTTC.

V usage is TRBV5-1 and J usage is TRBJ2-7; TRBD2 matches 7 bases. The germline gives CDR1 SGHRS, CDR2 YFSETQ. The CDR3 contains 15 residues. V lost 2 bases and J lost 0; bases outside the gene matches: 5. The CDR3 nucleotides read TGCGCCAGCAGCTTAGTCGCGGGAGACTCCTACGAGCAGTACTTC. It translates to CASSLVAGDSYEQYF.

This clone appeared a few times. The chain joins TRBV11-3 to TRBJ2-7, with 8 positions matching TRBD2. The CDR3 sequence is 14 residues long. Looked up from germline, CDR1 is SGHNT and CDR2 is YENEEA. V shed 3 bases and J 4 bases; nucleotides not matched to a gene: 5. The CDR3 coding sequence is TGTGCCAGCAGCTTGGGTAGCGGGATATACGAGCAGTACTTC. Protein product: CASSLGSGIYEQYF. The full variable domain, rest sourced from reference TRBV11-3 and TRBJ2-7, is EAGVVQSPRYKIIEKKQPVAFWCNPISGHNTLYWYLQNLGQGPELLIRYENEEAVDDSQLPKDRFSAERLKGVDSTLKIQPAELGDSAVYLCASSLGSGIYEQYFGPGTRLTVT.